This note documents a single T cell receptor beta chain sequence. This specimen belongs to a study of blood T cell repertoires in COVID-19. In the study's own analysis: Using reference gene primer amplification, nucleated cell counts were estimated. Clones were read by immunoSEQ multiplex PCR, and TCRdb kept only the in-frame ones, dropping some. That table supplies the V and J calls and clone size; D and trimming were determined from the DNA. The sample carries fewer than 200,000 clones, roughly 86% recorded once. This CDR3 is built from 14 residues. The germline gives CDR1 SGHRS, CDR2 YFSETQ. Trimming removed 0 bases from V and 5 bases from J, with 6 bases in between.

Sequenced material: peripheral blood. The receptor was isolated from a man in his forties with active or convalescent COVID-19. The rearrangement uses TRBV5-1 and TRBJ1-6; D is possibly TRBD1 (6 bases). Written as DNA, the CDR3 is TGCGCCAGCAGCTTGGACAGGGATAATTCACCCCTCCACTTT. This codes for CASSLDRDNSPLHF.